The next 27 T cell receptor beta chains were all read from a single sample in a study of cytomegalovirus exposure and HLA in healthy donors. A multiplex PCR was run with 60 Vbeta primers and 13 Jbeta primers. Sequenced by immunoSEQ multiplex PCR; TCRdb stores in-frame clones only, minus some. The sample lists 160,000 or so clones, roughly 81% occurring once. The sequencing sample was made of PBMCs. These receptors were collected from a woman aged 50 to 60 in good health and CMV-seronegative.

This rearrangement joins TRBV5-1 to TRBJ2-5; 11 bases agree with TRBD1. Germline CDR1 SGHRS, CDR2 YFSETQ. The CDR3 is 16 residues long. V lost 2 bases, J lost 2 bases, and 5 bases stayed unmatched. The CDR3, as DNA: TGCGCCAGCAGCTTCGGCGGGACAGGGGGACAAGAGACCCAGTACTTC. Amino acids: CASSFGGTGGQETQYF.

V usage is TRBV5-5 and J usage is TRBJ1-4; no clear D gene. CDR1 and CDR2 (germline): SGHKS, YYEKEE (reference sequence). The V end was cut by 0 bases, the J end by 13 bases, with 7 bases between. This CDR3 region has 11 residues. The CDR3: CASSLDWRLFF. The CDR3 coding sequence is TGTGCCAGCAGCTTGGATTGGAGACTGTTTTTT.

This chain joins TRBV5-4 and TRBJ1-2; no clear D. CDR1 is SGHNT, CDR2 YYREEE, per germline (reference sequence). The CDR3 length is 12 residues. Trimming took off 6 bases at V and 1 base at J, with 7 bases between the two ends. The CDR3 loop reads CASTRLNYGYTF. In DNA form, the CDR3 reads TGTGCCAGCACACGACTTAACTATGGCTACACCTTC.

The chain combines TRBV19 with TRBJ1-5; 7 bases align to TRBD1. The CDR3 has 18 amino acids. Trimming at V came to 5 bases and at J to 0 bases, leaving 13 bases not matched to a gene. Per the germline V gene, CDR1 is LNHDA and CDR2 is SQIVND (reference sequence). CDR3: CASSGNVGTAYSNQPQHF. In nucleotides, the CDR3 is TGTGCCAGTAGTGGAAATGTAGGGACAGCTTATAGCAATCAGCCCCAGCATTTT. Supplemented by reference TRBV19 and TRBJ1-5, the full variable domain reads DGGITQSPKYLFRKEGQNVTLSCEQNLNHDAMYWYRQDPGQGLRLIYYSQIVNDFQKGDIAEGYSVSREKKESFPLTVTSAQKNPTAFYLCASSGNVGTAYSNQPQHFGDGTRLSIL.

This chain uses TRBV5-1 with TRBJ2-7; no definite D call. Between the trimmed V and J ends, which lost 4 bases and 7 bases, there was a span of 21 bases. CDR3 length: 15 amino acids. The germline CDR1 and CDR2 sequences are SGHRS and YFSETQ. The CDR3 bases are TGCGCCAGCAGCCCCACCTCTAGACCTATTCAAGAGCAGTACTTC. Protein: CASSPTSRPIQEQYF.

This clone was recorded only once. The chain is built from TRBV6-1 and TRBJ2-1, with 10 bases that match TRBD2. V shed 2 bases and J 7 bases; nucleotides not matched to a gene: 5. Germline CDR1 is MNHNS and CDR2 is SASEGT. The CDR3 sequence is 15 residues long. The CDR3, as DNA: TGTGCCAGCAGTGAAAGCGGGAGGGCCGAAAATGAGCAGTTCTTC. Translation: CASSESGRAENEQFF.

J is TRBJ2-7 and V is TRBV6-1; 9 bases map to TRBD1. V lost 4 bases and J lost 5; bases outside the gene matches: 9. Germline CDR1 is MNHNS and CDR2 is SASEGT. The CDR3 runs 15 residues. The chain's CDR3 is CASSAPGTGKNEQYF. For the CDR3, the DNA is TGTGCCAGCAGTGCACCCGGGACAGGGAAGAACGAGCAGTACTTC.

The chain links TRBV5-5 to TRBJ1-6, with 8 bases aligning to TRBD1. Germline V gene sequence: CDR1 SGHKS, CDR2 YYEKEE (reference sequence). The trim removed 4 bases at V and 8 bases at J, leaving 14 bases unmatched. The CDR3 has 17 amino acids. As DNA, the CDR3 is TGTGCCAGCAGCCCAGCTAATCAGGGGGCGCGAGATTCACCCCTCCACTTT. Translated, it gives CASSPANQGARDSPLHF. Full variable domain (outside the CDR3, taken from reference TRBV5-5 and TRBJ1-6): DAGVTQSPTHLIKTRGQQVTLRCSPISGHKSVSWYQQVLGQGPQFIFQYYEKEERGRGNFPDRFSARQFPNYSSELNVNALLLGDSALYLCASSPANQGARDSPLHFGNGTRLTVT.

The J gene is TRBJ2-3, the V gene TRBV9; 9 nucleotides agree with TRBD2. V shed 0 bases, J shed 3 bases, and the junction held 5 bases outside the gene matches. Per germline, CDR1 SGDLS and CDR2 YYNGEE. The CDR3 is 16 amino acids. CDR3 residues: CASSVGREGVTDTQYF. The CDR3 bases are TGTGCCAGCAGCGTAGGGCGGGAGGGCGTGACAGATACGCAGTATTTT.

The V call is TRBV7-2, the J call TRBJ1-2, with D unclear. The CDR3 is 12 amino acids. CDR1 is SGHTA, CDR2 FQGNSA, per germline. V was cut by 5 bases and J by 8 bases, with 12 bases left in between. CDR3 sequence reads: CASSREGRGYTF. The CDR3 DNA is TGTGCCAGCAGCCGAGAGGGAAGGGGCTACACCTTC. The full variable domain, with the rest looked up from reference TRBV7-2 and TRBJ1-2, is GAGVSQSPSNKVTEKGKDVELRCDPISGHTALYWYRQSLGQGLEFLIYFQGNSAPDKSGLPSDRFSAERTGGSVSTLTIQRTQQEDSAVYLCASSREGRGYTFGSGTRLTVV.

The V call is TRBV6-4, the J call TRBJ2-6; D call uncertain. Germline CDR1 and CDR2: MRHNA and SNTAGT. The CDR3 consists of 15 residues. With 4 bases removed from V and 2 bases from J, the gap between germline ends came to 9 bases. The CDR3: CASSVSGTGANVLTF. CDR3 sequence (DNA): TGTGCCAGCAGTGTGTCCGGTACTGGGGCCAACGTCCTGACTTTC.

This clone was found once. The V gene is TRBV18, the J gene TRBJ1-2; no clear D. CDR1 is KGHSH, CDR2 LQKENI, per germline. Trimming removed 6 bases at V and 5 bases at J, with 7 bases between. The CDR3 totals 11 residues. This CDR3 is CASSQEYGYTF. Here the CDR3 DNA reads TGTGCCAGCTCGCAAGAGTATGGCTACACCTTC.

This clone has just one count. The chain is built from TRBV9 and TRBJ1-5, with D unclear. With 2 bases removed from V and 1 base from J, the gap between germline ends came to 13 bases. The CDR3 is made up of 16 amino acids. The germline CDR1 and CDR2 sequences are SGDLS and YYNGEE. CDR3 nucleotides: TGTGCCAGCAGCGTTTTTCAGTTACAAAGCAATCAGCCCCAGCATTTT. It is translated as CASSVFQLQSNQPQHF.

The CDR3 here is CAIGSTSGSADEQFF. The DNA of the CDR3 is TGTGCCATCGGTAGTACTAGCGGGAGCGCGGATGAGCAGTTCTTC. The rearrangement links TRBV10-3 to TRBJ2-1, with 11 bases matching TRBD2. The V gene's germline CDR1 is ENHRY and CDR2 SYGVKD. The J segment lost 8 bases and the V segment lost 8 bases, leaving 11 bases of the junction unmatched. The CDR3 extends over 15 amino acids.

The rearrangement links TRBV11-2 to TRBJ1-5, with D unresolved. From germline, CDR1 is SGHAT and CDR2 FQNNGV. Trimming took off 1 base at V and 7 bases at J, with 11 bases between the two ends. This CDR3 is 14 amino acids long. In DNA form, the CDR3 reads TGTGCCAGCAGCTTAGCCCACAGTGGCCAGCCCCAGCATTTT. Its translation: CASSLAHSGQPQHF.

This clone was detected once. This chain links TRBV6-1 with TRBJ2-3; D is possibly TRBD2 (7 bases). This CDR3 spans 13 amino acids. The germline V gene encodes CDR1 MNHNS and CDR2 SASEGT. The germline V and J ends were trimmed by 4 bases and 7 bases, with 12 bases remaining between them. The CDR3 reads CASSGEGGYTQYF. Here the CDR3 DNA reads TGTGCCAGCAGTGGAGAGGGGGGGTATACGCAGTATTTT.

V usage is TRBV27 and J usage is TRBJ1-6, with 8 positions matching TRBD1. From germline, CDR1 is MNHEY and CDR2 SMNVEV (reference sequence). The CDR3 totals 14 residues. V was pared by 6 bases and J by 7 bases, with 5 bases of the junction left unmatched. The CDR3 DNA is TGTGCCAGCAGCTTGGACAGGGAGAATTCACCCCTCCACTTT. Residues: CASSLDRENSPLHF.

The genes are TRBV10-1 and TRBJ1-1, with 9 bases fitting TRBD1. The CDR3 runs 15 residues. Trimming cost V 6 bases and J 4 bases; bases outside gene matches: 9. The germline gives CDR1 WNHNN, CDR2 SYGVQD (reference sequence). The CDR3 DNA reads as TGCGCCAGCAGCCTCCTTGAGGACAGGGGCACTGAAGCTTTCTTT. This encodes CASSLLEDRGTEAFF.

The chain carries TRBV30 and TRBJ1-3; unclear D gene. This CDR3 region has 12 residues. Germline V CDR1 and CDR2: GTSNPN, SVGIG (reference sequence). The V end was cut by 2 bases, the J end by 2 bases, with 4 bases between. CDR3 in amino acids: CAWSIAGNTIYF. CDR3 bases: TGTGCCTGGAGTATAGCTGGAAACACCATATATTTT.

This clone was picked up a small number of times. The gene calls are TRBV18 and TRBJ2-7; TRBD1 might be the D (6 bases). Germline values: CDR1 KGHSH, CDR2 LQKENI. The CDR3 consists of 13 residues. V was pared by 3 bases and J by 4 bases, with 10 bases between. CDR3 in amino acids: CASSPTGPYEQYF. CDR3 coding DNA: TGTGCCAGCTCACCGACAGGACCTTACGAGCAGTACTTC.

The chain joins TRBV4-1 to TRBJ2-7; maybe TRBD1 (5 bases). The CDR3 length is 15 residues. V lost 1 base and J lost 4, with 14 bases in between. Per the germline V gene, CDR1 is MGHRA and CDR2 is YSYEKL. CDR3 amino acids: CASSQVDGASYEQYF. CDR3 nucleotides: TGCGCCAGCAGCCAAGTCGATGGGGCCTCTTACGAGCAGTACTTC.

The chain has TRBV7-2 and TRBJ2-2; D ambiguous. Germline V gene lookup returns CDR1 SGHTA and CDR2 FQGNSA. Trimming took off 2 bases at V and 4 bases at J, with 8 bases between the two ends. The CDR3 sequence is 14 residues long. The CDR3 DNA follows: TGTGCCAGCAGCTTAATTTATTCCACCGGGGAGCTGTTTTTT. It translates to CASSLIYSTGELFF.

The chain combines TRBV19 with TRBJ1-1; 7 bases line up with TRBD1. CDR1 LNHDA and CDR2 SQIVND come from the germline V gene (reference sequence). Losses at the gene ends were 4 bases for V and 3 bases for J; bases not matched to a gene: 8. The length of the CDR3 is 15 residues. The CDR3 bases are TGTGCCAGTAGTAGCATCGGACAGGCGCACACTGAAGCTTTCTTT. It yields the protein CASSSIGQAHTEAFF.

The rearrangement joins TRBV14 to TRBJ2-1; 8 nucleotides align to TRBD1. CDR3 size: 19 residues. The germline V gene encodes CDR1 SGHDN and CDR2 FVKESK. Unmatched junction bases numbered 22, after V lost 3 bases and J lost 9 bases. DNA of the CDR3: TGTGCCAGCAGCCATCCTCAAGAGCCAGAGACAGGGGAAAGGGGTGAGCAGTTCTTC. This gives the protein CASSHPQEPETGERGEQFF. The whole variable domain, filled in from reference TRBV14 and TRBJ2-1, reads EAGVTQFPSHSVIEKGQTVTLRCDPISGHDNLYWYRRVMGKEIKFLLHFVKESKQDESGMPNNRFLAERTGGTYSTLKVQPAELEDSGVYFCASSHPQEPETGERGEQFFGPGTRLTVL.

The chain employs TRBV7-9 and TRBJ2-5; 12 bases are shared with TRBD2. V was pared by 5 bases and J by 2 bases, with 12 bases of the junction left unmatched. CDR1 and CDR2 from the germline V gene are SEHNR and FQNEAQ (reference sequence). This CDR3 has 18 residues. CDR3 protein: CASSRLAGDLSRQETQYF. The CDR3 bases are TGTGCCAGCAGCAGACTAGCGGGAGACTTAAGTCGACAAGAGACCCAGTACTTC. The variable domain in full, with the rest retrieved from reference TRBV7-9 and TRBJ2-5, is DTGVSQNPRHKITKRGQNVTFRCDPISEHNRLYWYRQTLGQGPEFLTYFQNEAQLEKSRLLSDRFSAERPKGSFSTLEIQRTEQGDSAMYLCASSRLAGDLSRQETQYFGPGTRLLVL.

The gene calls are TRBV23-1 and TRBJ2-2; the D is unclear. TRBV23-1 is known as an ORF, though its function is uncertain. This CDR3 has 13 amino acids. Trimming took off 7 bases at V and 4 bases at J, with 10 bases between the two ends. The CDR3 loop is CASNPGGTGELFF. CDR3 nucleotides: TGCGCCAGCAACCCCGGTGGCACCGGGGAGCTGTTTTTT.

The V gene is TRBV5-6, the J gene TRBJ2-7, with TRBD1 as a possible D gene (5 bases). Looked up from germline, CDR1 is SGHDT and CDR2 is YYEEEE. Between the trimmed V and J ends, which lost 2 bases and 6 bases, there was a span of 12 bases. The CDR3 extends over 13 amino acids. The CDR3, as DNA: TGTGCCAGCAGCTTTATAGGGGCTGGCGAGCAGTACTTC. This codes for CASSFIGAGEQYF.